One and the same sample provided the 21 T cell receptor beta chains below, sequenced in a study of blood T cell repertoires in COVID-19. Libraries were prepared by immunoSEQ multiplex PCR; TCRdb keeps only in-frame clonotypes and omits some of them. The table records some 300,000 clones, around 88% of them present only once. Specimen: peripheral blood. These receptors were collected from a woman in her thirties who had recovered from COVID-19.

This clone was counted once. J is TRBJ2-2 and V is TRBV2; no reliable D call. Germline CDR1 reads SNHLY; CDR2 reads FYNNEI. The CDR3 sequence is 14 residues long. Trimming removed 1 base from V and 2 bases from J, with 5 bases in between. CDR3: CASSEGRNTGELFF. CDR3 nucleotide sequence: TGTGCCAGCAGTGAAGGGAGAAACACCGGGGAGCTGTTTTTT.

This rearrangement joins TRBV20-1 to TRBJ2-7; D gene unclear. The CDR3 totals 11 residues. Germline V lookup: CDR1 DFQATT, CDR2 SNEGSKA (reference sequence). The V gene lost 3 bases and the J gene lost 3 bases, with 6 bases spanning the gap. CDR3 sequence (DNA): TGCAGTGCTAGGTTCAGCTACGAGCAGTACTTC. Residues: CSARFSYEQYF.

This clone was counted a few times. The V call is TRBV2, the J call TRBJ1-2; 10 bases match TRBD1. V lost 8 bases to trimming and J lost 4 bases; unmatched junction nucleotides: 4. This CDR3 has 13 amino acids. Germline V gives CDR1 SNHLY, CDR2 FYNNEI. CDR3 loop: CASRQGASYGYTF. CDR3 sequence (DNA): TGTGCCAGCCGACAGGGGGCAAGCTATGGCTACACCTTC. Full variable domain (rest looked up from reference TRBV2 and TRBJ1-2): EPEVTQTPSHQVTQMGQEVILRCVPISNHLYFYWYRQILGQKVEFLVSFYNNEISEKSEIFDDQFSVERPDGSNFTLKIRSTKLEDSAMYFCASRQGASYGYTFGSGTRLTVV.

The J gene is TRBJ2-4, the V gene TRBV30, with TRBD1 as a possible D gene (7 bases). The germline V gene encodes CDR1 GTSNPN and CDR2 SVGIG (reference sequence). Trimming removed 0 bases from V and 7 bases from J, with 16 bases in between. CDR3 length: 15 amino acids. CDR3: CAWSVLGGGTNIQYF. In nucleotides, the CDR3 is TGTGCCTGGAGTGTACTTGGAGGGGGCACGAACATTCAGTACTTC.

The CDR3 here is CASSRVSNQPQHF. CDR3 bases: TGTGCCAGCAGTCGCGTGAGCAATCAGCCCCAGCATTTT. V and J are TRBV4-2 and TRBJ1-5, with D hard to call. V was cut by 6 bases and J by 1 base, with 7 bases left in between. Germline assignment: CDR1 LGHNA and CDR2 YNFKEQ. The CDR3 runs to 13 residues.

This sequence joins TRBV28 and TRBJ1-2, with 9 bases aligning to TRBD1. The trim removed 5 bases at V and 7 bases at J, leaving 8 bases unmatched. Germline CDR1 is MDHEN and CDR2 is SYDVKM. The CDR3 has 14 amino acids. CDR3 protein: CASSDRTGEGGYTF. The DNA for the CDR3 is TGTGCCAGCAGTGACCGGACAGGGGAGGGTGGCTACACCTTC.

This clone was seen only a few times. The chain joins TRBV28 to TRBJ1-1; a weak D match, TRBD1 (5 bases). The CDR3 is 15 amino acids. V was shortened by 3 bases and J by 0 bases, with 11 bases between the two germline ends. Germline-derived CDR1 and CDR2 are MDHEN and SYDVKM. CDR3 in amino acids: CASSFLDTLNTEAFF. CDR3 nucleotide sequence: TGTGCCAGCAGTTTTCTGGACACCTTGAACACTGAAGCTTTCTTT. Using reference TRBV28 and TRBJ1-1 for the parts outside the CDR3, the full variable domain is DVKVTQSSRYLVKRTGEKVFLECVQDMDHENMFWYRQDPGLGLRLIYFSYDVKMKEKGDIPEGYSVSREKKERFSLILESASTNQTSMYLCASSFLDTLNTEAFFGQGTRLTVV.

The J gene is TRBJ2-5, the V gene TRBV15; D remains ambiguous. The V end lost 0 bases, the J end lost 5 bases, and 13 bases lay between the germline ends. Germline loops: CDR1 LNHNV, CDR2 YYDKDF (reference sequence). The CDR3 totals 15 residues. Here the CDR3 reads CATSRDRYSRETQYF. The CDR3 DNA is TGTGCCACCAGCAGAGATAGGTACAGCAGGGAGACCCAGTACTTC.

A single count supports this clone. V and J are TRBV15 and TRBJ1-1; 7 bases agree with TRBD1. Germline V gene sequence: CDR1 LNHNV, CDR2 YYDKDF (reference sequence). The CDR3 loop spans 14 amino acids. The J segment lost 1 base and the V segment lost 3 bases, leaving 2 bases of the junction unmatched. In nucleotides, the CDR3 is TGTGCCACCAGCAGGAACAGGGGGAACACTGAAGCTTTCTTT. Amino acids: CATSRNRGNTEAFF.

This clone was counted a single time. The chain couples TRBV11-2 to TRBJ2-1; 10 positions match TRBD1. The CDR3 is made up of 15 amino acids. The trim removed 5 bases at V and 8 bases at J, leaving 9 bases unmatched. Germline CDR1 reads SGHAT; CDR2 reads FQNNGV. CDR3 nucleotides: TGTGCCAGCAGCCGACCGGGACAGGGGACGGATGAGCAGTTCTTC. Translation gives CASSRPGQGTDEQFF.

J is TRBJ2-5 and V is TRBV11-2, with 8 bases identical to TRBD2. The V segment lost 5 bases and the J segment 6 bases; nucleotides outside the gene matches: 17. Germline CDR1 SGHAT, CDR2 FQNNGV. The CDR3 contains 17 residues. The CDR3, as DNA: TGTGCCAGCAGCCCCCAACGGCGGGGGGCAAATCCAAAGACCCAGTACTTC. Translated, it gives CASSPQRRGANPKTQYF.

This clone was observed a few times. The rearrangement uses TRBV28 and TRBJ1-6, with 10 positions matching TRBD1. Germline CDR1 reads MDHEN; CDR2 reads SYDVKM. The CDR3 loop spans 15 amino acids. Trimming cost V 4 bases and J 10 bases; bases outside gene matches: 7. The CDR3: CASSSGTGETSPLHF. DNA for the CDR3: TGTGCCAGCAGTTCGGGGACAGGGGAGACCTCACCCCTCCACTTT.

V usage is TRBV5-1 and J usage is TRBJ2-1; 7 positions match TRBD1. This CDR3 is 14 amino acids long. V lost 0 bases to trimming and J lost 16 bases; unmatched junction nucleotides: 13. The germline V gene has CDR1 SGHRS and CDR2 YFSETQ. The CDR3 spells CASSLGTGQGISFF. The CDR3 nucleotides are TGCGCCAGCAGCTTGGGGACAGGCCAGGGCATTTCTTTCTTC.

V gene TRBV7-7 combines with J gene TRBJ2-1; 11 nucleotides line up with TRBD2. From germline, CDR1 is SSHAT and CDR2 FNYEAQ (reference sequence). The CDR3 is 15 amino acids. Losses at the gene ends were 5 bases for V and 5 bases for J; bases not matched to a gene: 5. The CDR3 sequence is CASSQLAGAHNEQFF. DNA of the CDR3: TGTGCCAGCAGCCAACTAGCGGGGGCACACAATGAGCAGTTCTTC.

The chain uses TRBV6-4 and TRBJ1-1; D uncertain. CDR1 and CDR2 from the germline V gene are MRHNA and SNTAGT. The CDR3 totals 15 residues. Trimming left V 6 bases short and J 1 base short, with 15 bases between. The CDR3 protein is CASRLTGLGNTEAFF. The CDR3 coding sequence is TGTGCCAGCAGATTGACGGGTCTTGGGAACACTGAAGCTTTCTTT.

The chain couples TRBV11-2 to TRBJ1-1; TRBD1 matches at 7 bases. The CDR3 loop spans 12 amino acids. V was pared by 3 bases and J by 8 bases, with 3 bases of the junction left unmatched. Germline CDR1 and CDR2: SGHAT and FQNNGV. The CDR3 is CASSFTGVEAFF. The CDR3 DNA follows: TGTGCCAGCAGCTTTACAGGGGTGGAAGCTTTCTTT.

The chain has TRBV5-1 and TRBJ2-1, with D tentatively TRBD1 (6 bases). CDR3 length: 13 amino acids. Trimming stripped 4 bases from V and 5 bases from J, with 10 bases between. The germline V gene encodes CDR1 SGHRS and CDR2 YFSETQ. CDR3 loop: CASSIGQNNEQFF. Here the CDR3 DNA reads TGCGCCAGCAGCATAGGACAGAACAATGAGCAGTTCTTC.

This chain links TRBV19 with TRBJ2-1; D might be TRBD1 (5 bases). In germline, CDR1 is LNHDA, CDR2 SQIVND (reference sequence). The CDR3 extends over 12 amino acids. Between the trimmed V and J ends, which lost 9 bases and 7 bases, there was a span of 13 bases. In DNA, the CDR3 is TGTGCCAGCCAAGCAGGGATAAATGAGCAGTTCTTC. This translates into CASQAGINEQFF. The entire variable domain, with the rest obtained from reference TRBV19 and TRBJ2-1, is as follows: DGGITQSPKYLFRKEGQNVTLSCEQNLNHDAMYWYRQDPGQGLRLIYYSQIVNDFQKGDIAEGYSVSREKKESFPLTVTSAQKNPTAFYLCASQAGINEQFFGPGTRLTVL.

The chain combines TRBV14 with TRBJ2-7; the D is unclear. Deletions cut 1 base from V and 3 bases from J, with 16 bases between. The germline V gene has CDR1 SGHDN and CDR2 FVKESK. This CDR3 has 16 residues. The CDR3 loop is CASSQAPGTLLYEQYF. In DNA, the CDR3 is TGTGCCAGCAGCCAAGCCCCCGGTACCCTGCTCTACGAGCAGTACTTC. The entire variable domain, with the rest obtained from reference TRBV14 and TRBJ2-7, is as follows: EAGVTQFPSHSVIEKGQTVTLRCDPISGHDNLYWYRRVMGKEIKFLLHFVKESKQDESGMPNNRFLAERTGGTYSTLKVQPAELEDSGVYFCASSQAPGTLLYEQYFGPGTRLTVT.

The chain recombines TRBV24-1 with TRBJ2-5, with unresolved D. The CDR3 contains 13 residues. Trimming removed 5 bases from V and 5 bases from J, with 11 bases in between. Germline CDR1 and CDR2: KGHDR and SFDVKD. In DNA, the CDR3 is TGTGCCACCAGTGTAGAGCCTTGGGAGACCCAGTACTTC. The encoded protein is CATSVEPWETQYF.

V and J are TRBV5-4 and TRBJ1-1, with 8 bases fitting TRBD1. Unmatched junction bases numbered 11, after V lost 6 bases and J lost 1 base. CDR3 length equals 16 residues. Per germline, CDR1 SGHNT and CDR2 YYREEE (reference sequence). The CDR3 loop is CASNPSSQGANTEAFF. CDR3 nucleotide sequence: TGTGCCAGCAATCCCTCCTCCCAGGGGGCGAACACTGAAGCTTTCTTT.